The 7 T cell receptor beta chains presented below share a single source sample, sequenced in a study of CD8 T cells in ankylosing spondylitis. TCRdb used MiXCR to reprocess the 5' RACE reads, holding one entry per CDR3 protein. The sample has 160,000 or so distinct CDR3 sequences, 9.8% seen once. The sequencing input was blood, either unsorted or a sorted T cell fraction (not recorded which). These receptor sequences come from a female donor with ankylosing spondylitis or in good health (not recorded which).

The gene calls are TRBV15 and TRBJ2-1; 15 bases are a match to TRBD2. The trim removed 1 base at V and 4 bases at J, leaving 11 bases unmatched. Germline V lookup: CDR1 LNHNV, CDR2 YYDKDF (reference sequence). CDR3 length: 20 amino acids. The CDR3 reads CATSRGHTTGTSGRYNEQFF. CDR3 sequence (DNA): TGTGCCACCAGCAGAGGGCATACGACCGGGACTAGCGGGAGGTACAATGAGCAGTTCTTC.

In its sample, this clonotype was seen once. The rearrangement uses TRBV7-9 and TRBJ2-7; 11 bases map to TRBD2. This CDR3 spans 15 amino acids. The V gene end was trimmed by 1 base and the J gene end by 5 bases; junction bases not matched to a gene: 4. Germline V gene sequence: CDR1 SEHNR, CDR2 FQNEAQ (reference sequence). The CDR3 region has the DNA TGTGCCAGCAGCTTAGTAGCGGGAGGGGTCAACGAGCAGTACTTC. It specifies CASSLVAGGVNEQYF.

In DNA, the CDR3 is TGTGCCAGCGGCCCTTTTATGAACACTGAAGCTTTCTTT. This codes for CASGPFMNTEAFF. This chain uses TRBV6-4 with TRBJ1-1; D gene uncertain. CDR1 MRHNA and CDR2 SNTAGT come from the germline V gene. V lost 8 bases and J lost 0, with 10 bases in between. This CDR3 region has 13 residues.

This clonotype appeared many times. The J gene is TRBJ2-1, the V gene TRBV30; TRBD2 aligns across 7 bases. J was trimmed by 9 bases and V by 7 bases; bases with no gene match: 12. CDR1 is GTSNPN, CDR2 SVGIG, per germline (reference sequence). CDR3 length: 13 residues. CDR3 in amino acids: CASGEGGRSEQFF. As DNA, the CDR3 is TGTGCCTCGGGCGAGGGAGGGAGGAGTGAGCAGTTCTTC. The full variable domain, its missing parts supplied by reference TRBV30 and TRBJ2-1, is SQTIHQWPATLVQPVGSPLSLECTVEGTSNPNLYWYRQAAGRGLQLLFYSVGIGQISSEVPQNLSASRPQDRQFILSSKKLLLSDSGFYLCASGEGGRSEQFFGPGTRLTVL.

This sequence joins TRBV4-1 and TRBJ2-1, with 7 bases fitting TRBD2. The trim removed 8 bases at V and 6 bases at J, leaving 10 bases unmatched. The CDR3 runs 14 residues. The germline V gene has CDR1 MGHRA and CDR2 YSYEKL. This CDR3 reads CASLRREIRNEQFF. The CDR3 DNA follows: TGCGCCAGCCTGCGGCGGGAGATACGCAATGAGCAGTTCTTC.

The rearrangement joins TRBV5-6 to TRBJ2-1; 9 positions match TRBD1. V shed 0 bases, J shed 7 bases, and the junction held 5 bases outside the gene matches. The CDR3 runs 15 residues. Per the germline V gene, CDR1 is SGHDT and CDR2 is YYEEEE. DNA of the CDR3: TGTGCCAGCAGCTTGGAGGGGACAGGGTGGAATGAGCAGTTCTTC. Amino acids: CASSLEGTGWNEQFF. The complete variable domain, with remaining parts taken from reference TRBV5-6 and TRBJ2-1, reads DAGVTQSPTHLIKTRGQQVTLRCSPKSGHDTVSWYQQALGQGPQFIFQYYEEEERQRGNFPDRFSGHQFPNYSSELNVNALLLGDSALYLCASSLEGTGWNEQFFGPGTRLTVL.

The CDR3 coding sequence is TGTGCCAGCAGCTTAGCGGGGACTAGCCCCTCCTACAATGAGCAGTTCTTC. Its protein product is CASSLAGTSPSYNEQFF. The chain carries TRBV7-2 and TRBJ2-1, with 9 positions matching TRBD2. V lost 0 bases to trimming and J lost 0 bases; unmatched junction nucleotides: 3. The germline V gene encodes CDR1 SGHTA and CDR2 FQGNSA. The CDR3 is 17 amino acids.